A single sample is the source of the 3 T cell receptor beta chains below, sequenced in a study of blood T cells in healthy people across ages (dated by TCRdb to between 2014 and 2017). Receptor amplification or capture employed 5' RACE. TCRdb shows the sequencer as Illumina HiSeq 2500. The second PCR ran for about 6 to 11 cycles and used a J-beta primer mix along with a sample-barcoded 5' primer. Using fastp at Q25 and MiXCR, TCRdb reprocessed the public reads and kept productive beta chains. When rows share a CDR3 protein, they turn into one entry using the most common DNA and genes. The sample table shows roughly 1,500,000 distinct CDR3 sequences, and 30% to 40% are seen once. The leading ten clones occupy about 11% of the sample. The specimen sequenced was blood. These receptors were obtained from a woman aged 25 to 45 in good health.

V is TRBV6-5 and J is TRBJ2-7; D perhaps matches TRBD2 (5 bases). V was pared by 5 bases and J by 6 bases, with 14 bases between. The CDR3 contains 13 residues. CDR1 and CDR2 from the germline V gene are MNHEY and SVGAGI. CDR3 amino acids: CASSRNTGSEQYF. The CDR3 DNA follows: TGTGCCAGCAGTAGGAATACGGGATCCGAGCAGTACTTC.

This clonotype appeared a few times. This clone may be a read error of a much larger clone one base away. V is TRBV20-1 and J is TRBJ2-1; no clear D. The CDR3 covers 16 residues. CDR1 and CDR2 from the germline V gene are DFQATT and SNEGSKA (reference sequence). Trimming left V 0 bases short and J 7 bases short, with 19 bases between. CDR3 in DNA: TGCAGTGCTAGAGAGCTCAGGACCAAGAAATCTAATGAGCAGTTCTTC. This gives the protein CSARELRTKKSNEQFF.

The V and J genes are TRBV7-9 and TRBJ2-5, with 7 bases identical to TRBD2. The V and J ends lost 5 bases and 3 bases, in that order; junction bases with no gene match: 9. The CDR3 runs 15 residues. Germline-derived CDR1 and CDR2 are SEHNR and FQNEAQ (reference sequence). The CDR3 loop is CASSPRPLAEETQYF. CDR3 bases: TGTGCCAGCAGCCCCCGACCGCTAGCGGAAGAGACCCAGTACTTC.